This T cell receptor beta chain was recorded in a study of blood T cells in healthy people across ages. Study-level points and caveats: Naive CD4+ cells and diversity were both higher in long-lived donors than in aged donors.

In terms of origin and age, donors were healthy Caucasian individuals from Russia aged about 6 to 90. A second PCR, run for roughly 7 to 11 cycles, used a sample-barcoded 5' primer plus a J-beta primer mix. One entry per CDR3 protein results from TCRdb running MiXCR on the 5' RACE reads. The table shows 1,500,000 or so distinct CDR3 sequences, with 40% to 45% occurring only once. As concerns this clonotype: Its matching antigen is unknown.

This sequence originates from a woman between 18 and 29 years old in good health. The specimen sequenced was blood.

The DNA for the CDR3 is TGTGCCAGCAGTTTCTCCGGGACAACCTCTGGGGCCAACGTCCTGACTTTC. As protein: CASSFSGTTSGANVLTF. V and J are TRBV28 and TRBJ2-6; weak D call: TRBD1 (6 bases). V shed 3 bases and J shed 0 bases, with 12 bases lying between them. This CDR3 has 17 amino acids. Germline V gene lookup returns CDR1 MDHEN and CDR2 SYDVKM. The complete variable domain, with remaining parts taken from reference TRBV28 and TRBJ2-6, reads DVKVTQSSRYLVKRTGEKVFLECVQDMDHENMFWYRQDPGLGLRLIYFSYDVKMKEKGDIPEGYSVSREKKERFSLILESASTNQTSMYLCASSFSGTTSGANVLTFGAGSRLTVL.